The 10 T cell receptor beta chains given below trace back to one sample, sequenced in a study of T-cell memory formation after mild COVID-19. TCRdb analysed the 5' RACE reads with MiXCR anew, one entry per CDR3 protein. The sample records 300,000 to 400,000 distinct CDR3 sequences, about 16% being singletons. The sample comprised PBMCs or a T cell subset sorted from them (not recorded which). The origin of the receptors is a man aged 18 to 30 who had mild COVID-19 (a few samples of this study predate the infection). Cell type and time point are not known.

This clonotype was seen a handful of times. V is TRBV12-3 or TRBV12-4 and J is TRBJ2-4; possibly TRBD2 for D (7 bases). The CDR3 is 13 residues long. Trimming took 2 bases from V and 15 from J, leaving 17 bases between them. This CDR3 is CASSLRGGANPYF. The CDR3 nucleotides read TGTGCCAGCAGTTTAAGGGGGGGGGCCAACCCGTACTTC.

This chain links TRBV23-1 with TRBJ2-1, with TRBD2 matching 12 bases. TRBV23-1 is known as an ORF, though its function is uncertain. V lost 1 base, J lost 2 bases, and 12 bases stayed unmatched. The CDR3 contains 20 residues. CDR3 bases: TGCGCCAGCAGTCAATTATTGTTTCTAGCGGGGGGGCCGCCCTACAATGAGCAGTTCTTC. It encodes CASSQLLFLAGGPPYNEQFF.

This rearrangement joins TRBV15 to TRBJ2-7, with 8 positions matching TRBD1. The CDR3 length is 14 residues. Germline V CDR1 and CDR2: LNHNV, YYDKDF (reference sequence). V lost 2 bases, J lost 7 bases, and 7 bases stayed unmatched. The DNA of the CDR3 is TGTGCCACCAGCAGATACGGACAGGGACCGGAGCAGTACTTC. Residues: CATSRYGQGPEQYF.

V and J are TRBV5-1 and TRBJ2-1; perhaps TRBD1 as D (6 bases). Germline values: CDR1 SGHRS, CDR2 YFSETQ. Trimming cost V 4 bases and J 0 bases, with 14 bases left between them. This CDR3 contains 16 residues. The CDR3 nucleotides read TGCGCCAGCAGCGGTGGGACACTTAGCTCCTACAATGAGCAGTTCTTC. The encoded protein is CASSGGTLSSYNEQFF.

J is TRBJ1-2 and V is TRBV12-3 or TRBV12-4, with TRBD1 identical over 7 bases. J lost 8 bases, V lost 5 bases, and 14 bases had no gene match. The CDR3 totals 15 residues. The CDR3 nucleotides read TGTGCCAGCAGTACCCGGACAGGAACACCTTTCGGCTACACCTTC. It encodes CASSTRTGTPFGYTF.

The V and J genes are TRBV7-2 and TRBJ2-1; D is unresolved. Per the germline V gene, CDR1 is SGHTA and CDR2 is FQGNSA. V lost 0 bases to trimming and J lost 0 bases, with 9 bases between them. CDR3 length equals 16 residues. The CDR3 region has the DNA TGTGCCAGCAGCTTAGCTCCAGGCAGCTCCTACAATGAGCAGTTCTTC. Protein product: CASSLAPGSSYNEQFF.

The table lists this clonotype with many counts. The chain links TRBV7-9 to TRBJ2-1; no firm D call. V lost 0 bases to trimming and J lost 5 bases, with 5 bases between them. CDR3 length: 13 residues. The germline V gene encodes CDR1 SEHNR and CDR2 FQNEAQ (reference sequence). CDR3 amino acids: CASSLAGNNEQFF. The CDR3 DNA reads as TGTGCCAGCAGCTTAGCAGGCAACAATGAGCAGTTCTTC.

The CDR3 loop is CSAREQGENGNTIYF. The CDR3 nucleotides read TGCAGTGCTAGAGAACAGGGGGAAAACGGAAACACCATATATTTT. The rearrangement joins TRBV20-1 to TRBJ1-3; 8 nucleotides agree with TRBD1. This CDR3 contains 15 residues. J lost 4 bases, V lost 0 bases, and 5 bases had no gene match. Germline-derived CDR1 and CDR2 are DFQATT and SNEGSKA (reference sequence).

The chain joins TRBV20-1 to TRBJ1-1; D might be TRBD1 (6 bases). Trimming pared 1 base from V and 4 bases from J, leaving 13 bases between. Germline loops: CDR1 DFQATT, CDR2 SNEGSKA (reference sequence). The CDR3 spans 14 residues. The CDR3 here is CSARVGGPATEAFF. The DNA for the CDR3 is TGCAGTGCTAGAGTGGGGGGGCCGGCCACTGAAGCTTTCTTT.

This clonotype was seen ten or more times. This sequence joins TRBV7-9 and TRBJ2-3; no clear D gene. Germline lookup yields CDR1 SEHNR and CDR2 FQNEAQ (reference sequence). The CDR3 has 18 amino acids. V lost 4 bases and J 0 bases, leaving 20 bases between the germline ends. The CDR3 DNA reads as TGTGCCAGCAGCTCCCCGAACAGAGCCCGACTTAGCACAGATACGCAGTATTTT. Protein product: CASSSPNRARLSTDTQYF.